These 30 T cell receptor beta chains were sequenced from one sample in a study of memory CD4+ T cells and cytomegalovirus serostatus. The sort gate was single viable CD3+CD4+CD8-CD45RO+ cells for memory CD4+ T cells. Data came from immunoSEQ multiplex PCR; TCRdb stores just in-frame clones and leaves some out. The table records some 30,000 clones, roughly 80% of them present only once. Specimen: memory CD4+ T cells from blood. The receptors come from an adult in good health and CMV-seronegative. Some clones in this sample may be carry-over from other donors' samples.

The rearrangement uses TRBV5-1 and TRBJ2-7, with a tentative D call TRBD2 (6 bases). Trimming took 0 bases from V and 0 from J, leaving 16 bases between them. This CDR3 is 17 amino acids long. Germline assignment: CDR1 SGHRS and CDR2 YFSETQ. Written as DNA, the CDR3 is TGCGCCAGCAGCTTGGCCTCCCCCGGACTAAACTCCTACGAGCAGTACTTC. Protein sequence: CASSLASPGLNSYEQYF.

This clone was detected only once. The chain carries TRBV6-5 and TRBJ2-3; D is possibly TRBD1 or TRBD2 (5 bases each). There are 14 residues in the CDR3. The germline gives CDR1 MNHEY, CDR2 SVGAGI. Deletions cut 2 bases from V and 8 bases from J, with 14 bases between. The CDR3 loop reads CASSYRDLRGTQYF. DNA for the CDR3: TGTGCCAGCAGTTACCGGGACCTCCGAGGTACGCAGTATTTT.

This clone was seen a handful of times. The rearrangement uses TRBV7-6 and TRBJ1-1, with 10 nucleotides matching TRBD1. The V gene's germline CDR1 is SGHVS and CDR2 FNYEAQ. The CDR3 extends over 17 amino acids. After removal of 6 bases from V and 7 bases from J, the junction contained 17 bases not matched to a gene. The chain's CDR3 is CASSKGRQGASPNEAFF. The CDR3 DNA is TGTGCCAGCAGTAAAGGGAGACAGGGGGCCTCCCCTAATGAAGCTTTCTTT.

This clone was observed a handful of times. This sequence joins TRBV19 and TRBJ2-1; a weak D match, TRBD2 (5 bases). The germline CDR1 and CDR2 sequences are LNHDA and SQIVND (reference sequence). With 3 bases removed from V and 6 bases from J, the gap between germline ends came to 15 bases. The CDR3 spans 15 residues. The CDR3 is CASSIPALATNEQFF. The CDR3 bases are TGTGCCAGTAGTATCCCGGCCCTAGCCACCAATGAGCAGTTCTTC.

The chain joins TRBV9 to TRBJ1-1; TRBD1 might be the D (6 bases). Germline values: CDR1 SGDLS, CDR2 YYNGEE. V was clipped by 4 bases and J by 3 bases, with 13 bases between them. The CDR3 length is 14 residues. The DNA for the CDR3 is TGTGCCAGCAGCAGACAGGTACAACACACTGAAGCTTTCTTT. Its translation is CASSRQVQHTEAFF.

This clone was counted between two and nine times. The CDR3: CASSSDRGLTEAFF. The CDR3 nucleotides read TGTGCCAGCAGCTCTGACAGGGGGCTCACTGAAGCTTTCTTT. The chain is built from TRBV11-3 and TRBJ1-1; 10 bases align to TRBD1. Trimming at V came to 4 bases and at J to 4 bases, leaving 3 bases not matched to a gene. CDR3 length: 14 residues. CDR1 and CDR2 (germline): SGHNT, YENEEA.

This chain connects TRBV5-1 to TRBJ2-7; TRBD1 or TRBD2 may be the D gene (6 bases each). CDR3 length: 16 amino acids. V lost 0 bases and J lost 4, with 17 bases in between. CDR1 is SGHRS and CDR2 is YFSETQ in the germline V gene. The CDR3 bases are TGCGCCAGCAGCTTGGGTCAGGTAGGGGGGTTGTACGAGCAGTACTTC. Its protein product is CASSLGQVGGLYEQYF.

This rearrangement joins TRBV29-1 to TRBJ1-4; no definite D call. Trimming removed 7 bases from V and 2 bases from J, with 8 bases in between. The CDR3 runs 12 residues. Germline V gives CDR1 SQVTM, CDR2 ANQGSEA. The CDR3 nucleotides are TGCAGCGCTTACGGGACTAATGAAAAACTGTTTTTT. It yields the protein CSAYGTNEKLFF.

The CDR3 DNA reads TGTGCCAGCAGTACCGCTGGACCGGTACAAGAGACCCAGTACTTC. Translating it yields CASSTAGPVQETQYF. The chain is built from TRBV28 and TRBJ2-5; no clear D. The CDR3 extends over 15 amino acids. Germline lookup yields CDR1 MDHEN and CDR2 SYDVKM. V gave up 5 bases and J gave up 2 bases, with 15 bases separating them.

The gene calls are TRBV10-3 and TRBJ2-7, with D possibly TRBD2 on 6 matching bases. Germline V gene sequence: CDR1 ENHRY, CDR2 SYGVKD. The CDR3 runs 11 residues. Deletions cut 10 bases from V and 3 bases from J, with 10 bases between. The CDR3 sequence is CATGLNYEQYF. In nucleotides, the CDR3 is TGTGCCACTGGACTAAACTACGAGCAGTACTTC.

The CDR3 DNA follows: TGTGCCAGCAGCCGGACAGGGGATGGCTACACCTTC. This gives the protein CASSRTGDGYTF. The V and J genes are TRBV6-5 and TRBJ1-2; 9 bases agree with TRBD1. The V gene's germline CDR1 is MNHEY and CDR2 SVGAGI. This CDR3 has 12 residues. The V gene end was trimmed by 6 bases and the J gene end by 6 bases; junction bases not matched to a gene: 2.

The chain uses TRBV7-2 and TRBJ1-1; TRBD1 agrees at 7 bases. Per germline, CDR1 SGHTA and CDR2 FQGNSA. The CDR3 covers 15 residues. The trim removed 5 bases at V and 8 bases at J, leaving 14 bases unmatched. The CDR3 sequence: CASSPTGRLVAEAFF. Written as DNA, the CDR3 is TGTGCCAGCAGCCCGACAGGGAGGCTGGTGGCGGAAGCTTTCTTT.

V usage is TRBV9 and J usage is TRBJ2-3; 8 positions match TRBD2. Per germline, CDR1 SGDLS and CDR2 YYNGEE. This CDR3 region has 15 residues. J gave up 2 bases and V 6 bases, and 8 bases lay outside the gene matches. CDR3 bases: TGTGCCAGCAACTCACTAGCGGCCTTCACAGATACGCAGTATTTT. Protein: CASNSLAAFTDTQYF.

The V and J genes are TRBV7-8 and TRBJ2-3; 7 bases are a match to TRBD2. V dropped 3 bases and J dropped 0; count of bases not matched to a gene: 6. Germline-derived CDR1 and CDR2 are SGHVS and FQNEAQ. CDR3 length: 16 residues. The CDR3 loop reads CASSFPSGLSTDTQYF. The CDR3, as DNA: TGTGCCAGCAGCTTCCCTAGCGGCCTAAGCACAGATACGCAGTATTTT.

V and J are TRBV5-6 and TRBJ2-7; D unresolved. The CDR3 length is 12 residues. Trimming left V 0 bases short and J 4 bases short, with 5 bases between. The germline CDR1 and CDR2 sequences are SGHDT and YYEEEE. The CDR3, as DNA: TGTGCCAGCAGCTTGGTCTTATACGAGCAGTACTTC. Residues: CASSLVLYEQYF.

V and J are TRBV5-5 and TRBJ1-2; weak D call: TRBD1 (6 bases). Trimming pared 6 bases from V and 4 bases from J, leaving 13 bases between. The germline CDR1 and CDR2 sequences are SGHKS and YYEKEE (reference sequence). This CDR3 contains 13 residues. The CDR3 loop reads CASTRDRPYGYTF. CDR3 nucleotides: TGTGCCAGCACCCGAGACAGGCCCTATGGCTACACCTTC.

V and J are TRBV7-2 and TRBJ1-5, with 10 bases matching TRBD1. V was pared by 1 base and J by 6 bases, with 15 bases of the junction left unmatched. This CDR3 has 19 amino acids. CDR1 and CDR2 (germline): SGHTA, FQGNSA. Here the CDR3 DNA reads TGTGCCAGCAGCTTAGTCTGGGGGACAGGGGTAAGGCAGGGTCAGCCCCAGCATTTT. Amino acid sequence: CASSLVWGTGVRQGQPQHF. The full variable domain, completed using reference TRBV7-2 and TRBJ1-5, is GAGVSQSPSNKVTEKGKDVELRCDPISGHTALYWYRQSLGQGLEFLIYFQGNSAPDKSGLPSDRFSAERTGGSVSTLTIQRTQQEDSAVYLCASSLVWGTGVRQGQPQHFGDGTRLSIL.

The genes are TRBV27 and TRBJ2-7, with 10 bases identical to TRBD1. The CDR3 spans 16 residues. The V segment lost 5 bases and the J segment 4 bases; nucleotides outside the gene matches: 11. The germline CDR1 and CDR2 sequences are MNHEY and SMNVEV (reference sequence). This chain's CDR3 is CASSTAEPGQGYEQYF. CDR3 DNA: TGTGCCAGCAGTACCGCAGAACCGGGACAGGGGTACGAGCAGTACTTC.

The chain employs TRBV5-1 and TRBJ2-1; 11 bases match TRBD2. There are 16 residues in the CDR3. Germline V gene sequence: CDR1 SGHRS, CDR2 YFSETQ. V dropped 3 bases and J dropped 8; count of bases not matched to a gene: 10. The CDR3 DNA sequence: TGCGCCAGCAGCTCGATAGCGGGGGGGCTCAAGGATGAGCAGTTCTTC. As protein: CASSSIAGGLKDEQFF.

The V gene is TRBV30, the J gene TRBJ2-3; no clear D gene. This CDR3 is built from 12 residues. Trimming left V 3 bases short and J 4 bases short, with 8 bases between. Per germline, CDR1 GTSNPN and CDR2 SVGIG (reference sequence). The CDR3 is CAWRATSDTQYF. CDR3 coding DNA: TGTGCCTGGAGGGCAACGTCAGATACGCAGTATTTT.

The CDR3 loop reads CASSRDYSDTQYF. CDR3 coding DNA: TGTGCCAGCAGCCGGGACTACTCAGATACGCAGTATTTT. The chain uses TRBV5-4 and TRBJ2-3, with 7 bases matching TRBD2. From germline, CDR1 is SGHNT and CDR2 YYREEE (reference sequence). The CDR3 covers 13 residues. Trimming took 4 bases from V and 4 from J; bases not matched to a gene: 3.

The gene calls are TRBV6-5 and TRBJ1-1; 8 bases match TRBD1. Germline V gene sequence: CDR1 MNHEY, CDR2 SVGAGI. The CDR3 is made up of 13 amino acids. V lost 5 bases, J lost 5 bases, and 4 bases stayed unmatched. The CDR3: CASSLRGQTEAFF. The CDR3 DNA sequence: TGTGCCAGCAGTCTCAGGGGGCAGACTGAAGCTTTCTTT.

The chain links TRBV5-1 to TRBJ1-1; D remains unclear. V was trimmed by 4 bases and J by 3 bases, leaving 13 bases between them. From germline, CDR1 is SGHRS and CDR2 YFSETQ. This CDR3 is 14 amino acids long. This CDR3 is CASSDGPGDTEAFF. CDR3 bases: TGCGCCAGCAGCGACGGGCCCGGAGACACTGAAGCTTTCTTT.

The V call is TRBV30, the J call TRBJ1-1; 7 bases are shared with TRBD1. CDR1 and CDR2 (germline): GTSNPN, SVGIG (reference sequence). There are 15 residues in the CDR3. V trimming: 2 bases; J trimming: 3 bases; junction bases outside the gene matches: 9. CDR3 DNA sequence: TGTGCCTGGAGTAGGTGGGGGACAGCGGACACTGAAGCTTTCTTT. This gives the protein CAWSRWGTADTEAFF.

The V call is TRBV13, the J call TRBJ2-5; D perhaps matches TRBD1 (5 bases). Trimming stripped 5 bases from V and 2 bases from J, with 15 bases between. The CDR3 contains 15 residues. Germline CDR1 is PRHDT and CDR2 is FYEKMQ (reference sequence). CDR3 residues: CASSPGDSKQETQYF. Written as DNA, the CDR3 is TGTGCCAGCAGCCCCGGTGACAGTAAACAAGAGACCCAGTACTTC. Drawing the rest from reference TRBV13 and TRBJ2-5, the complete variable domain is AAGVIQSPRHLIKEKRETATLKCYPIPRHDTVYWYQQGPGQDPQFLISFYEKMQSDKGSIPDRFSAQQFSDYHSELNMSSLELGDSALYFCASSPGDSKQETQYFGPGTRLLVL.

This clone is a singleton in its sample. This chain's CDR3 is CAVGRTGEETQYF. CDR3 DNA sequence: TGTGCCGTGGGCCGTACCGGGGAAGAGACCCAGTACTTC. The rearrangement links TRBV19 to TRBJ2-5; TRBD2 is a possible D gene (5 bases). Trimming took 11 bases from V and 3 from J, leaving 16 bases between them. This CDR3 comprises 13 residues. Germline CDR1 reads LNHDA; CDR2 reads SQIVND (reference sequence).

The rearrangement links TRBV5-4 to TRBJ1-1; 8 bases are a match to TRBD1. The J segment lost 10 bases and the V segment lost 4 bases, leaving 9 bases of the junction unmatched. The germline gives CDR1 SGHNT, CDR2 YYREEE (reference sequence). The CDR3 sequence is 13 residues long. The CDR3 spells CASSVDRGWVAFF. For the CDR3, the DNA is TGTGCCAGCAGCGTAGACAGGGGTTGGGTAGCTTTCTTT.

This chain uses TRBV6-5 with TRBJ1-6; 10 nucleotides line up with TRBD1. V shed 2 bases and J 7 bases; nucleotides not matched to a gene: 2. The CDR3 consists of 15 residues. Germline CDR1 is MNHEY and CDR2 is SVGAGI. CDR3 protein: CASSYGTGENSPLHF. The CDR3 DNA reads as TGTGCCAGCAGTTACGGGACAGGGGAGAATTCACCCCTCCACTTT.

The chain uses TRBV7-2 and TRBJ2-1; D not certain. The V gene's germline CDR1 is SGHTA and CDR2 FQGNSA. CDR3 length equals 10 residues. V dropped 2 bases and J dropped 11 bases, with 4 bases sitting between them. The CDR3 here is CASSLNQQFF. CDR3 nucleotide sequence: TGTGCCAGCAGCTTAAATCAGCAGTTCTTC.

The rearrangement links TRBV5-6 to TRBJ1-2; D gene unclear. Trimming pared 3 bases from V and 5 bases from J, leaving 14 bases between. Germline V lookup: CDR1 SGHDT, CDR2 YYEEEE. CDR3 length: 14 amino acids. CDR3 DNA: TGTGCCAGCAGCTCAGTCGACAAAAGATATGGCTACACCTTC. Its protein is CASSSVDKRYGYTF. Drawing the rest from reference TRBV5-6 and TRBJ1-2, the complete variable domain is DAGVTQSPTHLIKTRGQQVTLRCSPKSGHDTVSWYQQALGQGPQFIFQYYEEEERQRGNFPDRFSGHQFPNYSSELNVNALLLGDSALYLCASSSVDKRYGYTFGSGTRLTVV.